This T cell receptor (beta chain) was recovered during a study of T-cell memory formation after mild COVID-19. TCRdb redid the calling of the 5' RACE reads with MiXCR, one entry per CDR3 protein. The table lists around 450,000 distinct CDR3 sequences, roughly 24% of them singletons, with roughly 8.9% in the top ten. Per the germline V gene, CDR1 is DFQATT and CDR2 is SNEGSKA (reference sequence). The CDR3 is 13 amino acids. The V end was cut by 0 bases, the J end by 3 bases, with 8 bases between. This TCR was sampled from an adult woman who had mild COVID-19 (a few samples of this study predate the infection). Cell type and time point are not known. J is TRBJ1-1 and V is TRBV20-1; D may be TRBD1 (6 bases). The source material was PBMCs or a T cell subset sorted from them (not recorded which). The CDR3 protein is CSARDYRDTEAFF. DNA for the CDR3: TGCAGTGCTAGAGACTACAGGGACACTGAAGCTTTCTTT.